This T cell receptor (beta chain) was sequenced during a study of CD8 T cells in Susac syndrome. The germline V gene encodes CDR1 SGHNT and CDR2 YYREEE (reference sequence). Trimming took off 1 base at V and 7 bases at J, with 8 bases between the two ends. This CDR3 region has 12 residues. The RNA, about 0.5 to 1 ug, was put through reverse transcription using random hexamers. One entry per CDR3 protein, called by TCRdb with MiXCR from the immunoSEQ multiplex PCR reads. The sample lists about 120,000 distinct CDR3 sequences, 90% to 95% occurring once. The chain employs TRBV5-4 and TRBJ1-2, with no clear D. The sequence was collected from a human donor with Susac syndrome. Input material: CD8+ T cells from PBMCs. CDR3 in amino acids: CASSLPPGGYTF. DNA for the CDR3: TGTGCCAGCAGCTTGCCCCCAGGTGGCTACACCTTC.